This passage covers 20 T cell receptor beta chains from one sample sequenced in a study of T cell clonotyping in hematopoietic cell transplantation. Profiling relied on immunoSEQ multiplex PCR, and the TCRdb table lists in-frame clones only, not all of them. The table shows approximately 4,400 clones, with about 74% occurring only once. This specimen consisted of PBMCs, obtained 100 days after allogeneic stem cell transplant. Receptors were obtained from a male patient aged 55 to 70 who had an allogeneic stem cell transplant, so the T cells may come from the graft donor. Some clones in this sample may be carry-over from other donors' samples.

V usage is TRBV19 and J usage is TRBJ2-7; 8 bases agree with TRBD1. The CDR3 has 13 residues. CDR1 is LNHDA and CDR2 is SQIVND in the germline V gene (reference sequence). With 5 bases clipped from V and 5 bases from J, the junction kept 5 bases outside the gene matches. CDR3 bases: TGTGCCAGTAGTTTCGACAGGGGCAACGAGCAGTACTTC. Amino acids: CASSFDRGNEQYF.

This clone was found a few times. CDR3 sequence: CASSLAQNTGELFF. CDR3 bases: TGTGCCAGCAGCTTGGCGCAGAACACCGGGGAGCTGTTTTTT. This sequence joins TRBV5-8 and TRBJ2-2; no clear D. Germline V gene sequence: CDR1 SGHTS, CDR2 YDEGEE. Trimming stripped 0 bases from V and 1 base from J, with 4 bases between. The CDR3 length is 14 residues.

The chain recombines TRBV20-1 with TRBJ2-3; no clear D. Germline loops: CDR1 DFQATT, CDR2 SNEGSKA (reference sequence). Trimming took 6 bases from V and 4 from J, leaving 5 bases between them. CDR3 length: 10 amino acids. This CDR3 is CSADADTQYF. The CDR3 nucleotides are TGCAGTGCAGATGCAGATACGCAGTATTTT.

The chain employs TRBV15 and TRBJ1-4; a weak D match, TRBD1 (5 bases). From germline, CDR1 is LNHNV and CDR2 YYDKDF (reference sequence). With 5 bases removed from V and 7 bases from J, the gap between germline ends came to 17 bases. This CDR3 region has 15 residues. This chain's CDR3 is CATSSGGGSSEKLFF. CDR3 nucleotides: TGTGCCACCAGCTCCGGGGGGGGATCGAGTGAAAAACTGTTTTTT.

J is TRBJ2-2 and V is TRBV7-6, with D unclear. The length of the CDR3 is 14 residues. CDR1 and CDR2 (germline): SGHVS, FNYEAQ. V lost 3 bases, J lost 0 bases, and 5 bases lay in between. The CDR3 DNA sequence: TGTGCCAGCAGCTTTGGGCCGAACACCGGGGAGCTGTTTTTT. Translating gives CASSFGPNTGELFF.

The J gene is TRBJ2-7, the V gene TRBV4-2; weak D call: TRBD1 (6 bases). The CDR3 extends over 14 amino acids. The germline V gene encodes CDR1 LGHNA and CDR2 YNFKEQ. V gave up 5 bases and J gave up 5 bases, with 16 bases separating them. CDR3 nucleotide sequence: TGTGCCAGCAGCGGGAAACTCAGGGGAGACGAGCAGTACTTC. Amino acid sequence: CASSGKLRGDEQYF.

The V call is TRBV29-1, the J call TRBJ1-1; D is uncertain. CDR1 and CDR2 from the germline V gene are SQVTM and ANQGSEA. CDR3 length: 13 amino acids. V dropped 4 bases and J dropped 8 bases, with 17 bases sitting between them. Here the CDR3 reads CSVVSNSVSEAFF. Here the CDR3 DNA reads TGCAGCGTTGTATCGAACAGCGTTTCAGAAGCTTTCTTT. The whole variable domain, filled in from reference TRBV29-1 and TRBJ1-1, reads SAVISQKPSRDICQRGTSLTIQCQVDSQVTMMFWYRQQPGQSLTLIATANQGSEATYESGFVIDKFPISRPNLTFSTLTVSNMSPEDSSIYLCSVVSNSVSEAFFGQGTRLTVV.

As regards this clone: A read error may account for a junction end that differs from germline. The sample carries other DNA sequences with the same CDR3. The chain joins TRBV10-3 to TRBJ1-4; D gene uncertain. CDR3 size: 16 residues. CDR1 is ENHRY and CDR2 is SYGVKD in the germline V gene. The CDR3 sequence is CAISETQRATNEKLFF. The CDR3 DNA sequence: TGTGCCATCAGTGAAACGCAGCGAGCAACTAATGAAAAGCTGTTTTTT.

This clone appeared a few times. The chain uses TRBV6-1 and TRBJ2-1; 13 nucleotides line up with TRBD2. This CDR3 is built from 15 residues. Looked up from germline, CDR1 is MNHNS and CDR2 is SASEGT. J gave up 6 bases and V 7 bases, and 6 bases lay outside the gene matches. The CDR3 coding sequence is TGTGCCAGCATAAGCCGGACTAGCGGGAGCAATGAGCAGTTCTTC. As protein: CASISRTSGSNEQFF.

The genes are TRBV2 and TRBJ1-3; 12 bases line up with TRBD1. The CDR3 sequence is 15 residues long. The germline gives CDR1 SNHLY, CDR2 FYNNEI. Trimming took 8 bases from V and 4 from J; bases not matched to a gene: 6. The CDR3, as DNA: TGTGCCAGCGGGACAGGGGGCGCGTCGGGAAACACCATATATTTT. It is translated as CASGTGGASGNTIYF.

V is TRBV19 and J is TRBJ2-7, with 9 bases that match TRBD1. Per the germline V gene, CDR1 is LNHDA and CDR2 is SQIVND (reference sequence). J was trimmed by 3 bases and V by 5 bases; bases with no gene match: 8. The CDR3 covers 15 residues. CDR3 loop: CASSPETGGLYEQYF. As DNA, the CDR3 is TGTGCCAGTAGTCCTGAGACAGGGGGGCTCTACGAGCAGTACTTC.

The rearrangement links TRBV7-8 to TRBJ2-7; D is unclear. CDR3 length: 12 residues. The germline V gene has CDR1 SGHVS and CDR2 FQNEAQ. The V and J ends lost 4 bases and 5 bases respectively, with 9 bases between them. The CDR3 is CASSSPADEQYF. The CDR3 DNA reads as TGTGCCAGCAGCTCCCCCGCCGACGAGCAGTACTTC. Variable domain in full (rest from reference TRBV7-8 and TRBJ2-7): GAGVSQSPRYKVAKRGQDVALRCDPISGHVSLFWYQQALGQGPEFLTYFQNEAQLDKSGLPSDRFFAERPEGSVSTLKIQRTQQEDSAVYLCASSSPADEQYFGPGTRLTVT.

This chain links TRBV19 with TRBJ2-1; 9 bases fit TRBD2. Trimming took 7 bases from V and 9 from J; bases not matched to a gene: 7. This CDR3 has 13 residues. Germline CDR1 LNHDA, CDR2 SQIVND (reference sequence). CDR3 region: CASTAGGRSEQFF. CDR3 in DNA: TGTGCCAGTACGGCGGGAGGGCGTAGTGAGCAGTTCTTC.

This chain joins TRBV5-1 and TRBJ2-5, with TRBD1 identical over 8 bases. After removal of 0 bases from V and 5 bases from J, the junction contained 6 bases not matched to a gene. Germline CDR1 and CDR2: SGHRS and YFSETQ. This CDR3 is 15 amino acids long. The CDR3: CASSLADRAGETQYF. CDR3 nucleotides: TGCGCCAGCAGCTTGGCGGACAGGGCTGGGGAGACCCAGTACTTC.

The genes are TRBV29-1 and TRBJ1-4, with TRBD1 as a possible D gene (5 bases). Germline CDR1 reads SQVTM; CDR2 reads ANQGSEA. V was clipped by 5 bases and J by 6 bases, with 10 bases between them. The CDR3 sequence is 12 residues long. The CDR3 reads CSVRGVDEKLFF. CDR3 bases: TGCAGCGTTAGGGGAGTGGATGAAAAACTGTTTTTT.

The chain employs TRBV5-6 and TRBJ2-7; 8 bases are a match to TRBD2. The CDR3 covers 15 residues. Trimming removed 4 bases from V and 5 bases from J; junction bases left unmatched: 11. CDR1 SGHDT and CDR2 YYEEEE come from the germline V gene. The CDR3 DNA is TGTGCCAGCAGCCGGGACCGAGGGACTAGAAACGAGCAGTACTTC. This translates into CASSRDRGTRNEQYF.

The genes are TRBV6-6 and TRBJ1-3; TRBD1 matches at 8 bases. The CDR3 has 15 amino acids. Per the germline V gene, CDR1 is MNHNY and CDR2 is SVGAGI (reference sequence). The junction had 3 bases not matched to a gene; V was cut back by 5 bases and J by 0 bases. CDR3: CASSRTGYSGNTIYF. As DNA, the CDR3 is TGTGCCAGCAGTCGGACAGGGTACTCTGGAAACACCATATATTTT.

V and J are TRBV7-2 and TRBJ1-5; no firm D call. V was pared by 3 bases and J by 5 bases, with 5 bases between. The CDR3 loop spans 12 amino acids. Germline V gives CDR1 SGHTA, CDR2 FQGNSA. As DNA, the CDR3 is TGTGCCAGCAGCTTTCGGGATCAGCCCCAGCATTTT. Amino acids: CASSFRDQPQHF.

The chain combines TRBV6-5 with TRBJ2-5, with D possibly called TRBD1 or TRBD2 (5 bases each). The CDR3 runs 14 residues. Germline CDR1 and CDR2: MNHEY and SVGAGI. The V end lost 2 bases, the J end lost 1 base, and 8 bases lay between the germline ends. The CDR3 loop is CASSYLGGQETQYF. The CDR3 bases are TGTGCCAGCAGTTACCTTGGGGGCCAAGAGACCCAGTACTTC.

The sample holds a few counts of this clone. The chain is built from TRBV7-3 and TRBJ2-1; the D gene is possibly TRBD1 (5 bases). Germline V gene lookup returns CDR1 SGHTA and CDR2 FQGTGA. The CDR3 loop spans 18 amino acids. V was cut by 1 base and J by 3 bases, with 19 bases left in between. CDR3 coding DNA: TGTGCCAGCAGCTTAAGTGGGAACAGCCCTCAGGGCTACAATGAGCAGTTCTTC. Translated: CASSLSGNSPQGYNEQFF. The full variable domain, rest sourced from reference TRBV7-3 and TRBJ2-1, is GAGVSQTPSNKVTEKGKYVELRCDPISGHTALYWYRQSLGQGPEFLIYFQGTGAADDSGLPNDRFFAVRPEGSVSTLKIQRTERGDSAVYLCASSLSGNSPQGYNEQFFGPGTRLTVL.